The 27 T cell receptor beta chains listed next were all sequenced from one sample in a study of blood T cell repertoires in COVID-19 (TCRdb year 2020). The protocol used for the library was the immunoSEQ multiplex PCR assay. TCRdb limited this immuneACCESS table to in-frame rearrangements with V and J called. A share of clones is missing; checked studies link under half to unresolved V genes, and the rest is unexplained. The sample profile shows roughly 250,000 clones; about nine tenths of them were found once. In total, the top ten clones hold nearly 6.5% of the sample. Material for sequencing was PBMCs or T cells enriched from blood (not recorded which). Every receptor here comes from a woman under 40 with acute COVID-19.

This chain connects TRBV6-2 or TRBV6-3 to TRBJ1-4; 10 bases map to TRBD1. J was trimmed by 5 bases and V by 0 bases; bases with no gene match: 9. The CDR3 consists of 18 residues. From germline, CDR1 is MNHEY and CDR2 SVGEGT. CDR3 protein: CASSYSTHLTGGNEKLFF. DNA for the CDR3: TGTGCCAGCAGTTACTCCACACACCTGACAGGGGGCAATGAAAAACTGTTTTTT.

The chain couples TRBV9 to TRBJ1-3; the D is unclear. V shed 2 bases and J shed 4 bases, with 4 bases lying between them. The CDR3 totals 12 residues. The germline V gene has CDR1 SGDLS and CDR2 YYNGEE. The CDR3 loop is CASSVGGNTIYF. CDR3 nucleotides: TGTGCCAGCAGCGTTGGCGGAAACACCATATATTTT. The entire variable domain, with the rest obtained from reference TRBV9 and TRBJ1-3, is as follows: DSGVTQTPKHLITATGQRVTLRCSPRSGDLSVYWYQQSLDQGLQFLIQYYNGEERAKGNILERFSAQQFPDLHSELNLSSLELGDSALYFCASSVGGNTIYFGEGSWLTVV.

This clone has more than one count but fewer than ten. V and J are TRBV3-1 (or the pseudogene TRBV3-2) and TRBJ1-2; D is uncertain. Germline V gene data show CDR1 as LGHDT and CDR2 as YNNKEL (reference sequence). The CDR3 has 12 amino acids. V dropped 5 bases and J dropped 5 bases, with 9 bases sitting between them. The CDR3 reads CASSFMEYGYTF. The CDR3 DNA follows: TGTGCCAGCAGCTTCATGGAGTATGGCTACACCTTC.

This clone was detected once. The rearrangement joins TRBV7-8 to TRBJ2-1; D possibly corresponds to TRBD1 (6 bases). CDR1 is SGHVS, CDR2 FQNEAQ, per germline. Trimming took off 2 bases at V and 6 bases at J, with 14 bases between the two ends. CDR3 length equals 15 residues. The DNA of the CDR3 is TGTGCCAGCAGCTTAATAGGGGGATTGAGCAATGAGCAGTTCTTC. Its translation: CASSLIGGLSNEQFF.

V usage is TRBV6-2 or TRBV6-3 and J usage is TRBJ2-3; D is perhaps TRBD2 (5 bases). The CDR3 contains 15 residues. The germline V gene encodes CDR1 MNHEY and CDR2 SVGEGT. The V end lost 4 bases, the J end lost 6 bases, and 17 bases lay between the germline ends. The CDR3 sequence is CASSSAGIYSDTQYF. CDR3 coding DNA: TGTGCCAGCAGTTCCGCCGGGATATACTCCGATACGCAGTATTTT.

The chain couples TRBV5-6 to TRBJ1-6; D uncertain. This CDR3 comprises 14 residues. The germline CDR1 and CDR2 sequences are SGHDT and YYEEEE. V gave up 0 bases and J gave up 9 bases, with 10 bases separating them. CDR3 in DNA: TGTGCCAGCAGCTTGGGTCAGGAAGGTTCACCCCTCCACTTT. Translated, it gives CASSLGQEGSPLHF. Based on the CDR3 plus reference TRBV5-6 and TRBJ1-6, the full variable domain is DAGVTQSPTHLIKTRGQQVTLRCSPKSGHDTVSWYQQALGQGPQFIFQYYEEEERQRGNFPDRFSGHQFPNYSSELNVNALLLGDSALYLCASSLGQEGSPLHFGNGTRLTVT.

This clone was detected only a few times. This chain connects TRBV11-1 to TRBJ2-7, with TRBD2 matching 8 bases. V lost 5 bases and J lost 0; bases outside the gene matches: 3. Germline loops: CDR1 SGHAT, CDR2 FQDESV (reference sequence). This CDR3 is 14 amino acids long. CDR3 protein: CASSRRGGSYEQYF. The CDR3 nucleotides read TGTGCCAGCAGCCGCCGGGGGGGCTCCTACGAGCAGTACTTC.

V usage is TRBV12-5 and J usage is TRBJ1-2; the match to TRBD1 covers 11 bases. CDR1 is LGHNT, CDR2 FRNRAP, per germline. The V gene end was trimmed by 8 bases and the J gene end by 4 bases; junction bases not matched to a gene: 9. CDR3 length equals 15 residues. The CDR3 loop is CASPGQGGFGYGYTF. The CDR3 coding sequence is TGTGCTAGTCCGGGACAGGGGGGCTTCGGCTATGGCTACACCTTC.

The V and J genes are TRBV7-9 and TRBJ1-1; 10 nucleotides match TRBD1. The CDR3 is 15 amino acids. The J segment lost 3 bases and the V segment lost 5 bases, leaving 6 bases of the junction unmatched. Per germline, CDR1 SEHNR and CDR2 FQNEAQ (reference sequence). CDR3 sequence reads: CASSRGQGTDTEAFF. In DNA, the CDR3 is TGTGCCAGCAGCCGGGGACAGGGGACGGACACTGAAGCTTTCTTT.

CDR3 DNA sequence: TGTGCCAGCAGCCAGTTCCCCGGGACAGTCTCTGAAGCTTTCTTT. Its translation: CASSQFPGTVSEAFF. The J gene is TRBJ1-1, the V gene TRBV3-1 (or the pseudogene TRBV3-2); the match to TRBD1 covers 7 bases. V was clipped by 3 bases and J by 6 bases; unmatched bases: 10. This CDR3 has 15 residues. CDR1 and CDR2 (germline): LGHDT, YNNKEL (reference sequence).

This chain uses TRBV2 with TRBJ2-3; TRBD2 aligns across 7 bases. Germline CDR1 is SNHLY and CDR2 is FYNNEI. V gave up 8 bases and J gave up 6 bases; unmatched junction bases: 11. There are 14 residues in the CDR3. This CDR3 is CASVRDYSIDTQYF. The CDR3 DNA follows: TGTGCCAGCGTAAGGGACTATTCGATCGATACGCAGTATTTT.

The chain employs TRBV7-2 and TRBJ2-3; 10 nucleotides align to TRBD2. V shed 5 bases, J shed 0 bases, and the junction held 5 bases outside the gene matches. This CDR3 comprises 16 residues. Germline V CDR1 and CDR2: SGHTA, FQGNSA. The CDR3, as DNA: TGTGCCAGCAGCCCTCCGGGACTAGCGAGCACAGATACGCAGTATTTT. Its translation is CASSPPGLASTDTQYF. Based on the CDR3 plus reference TRBV7-2 and TRBJ2-3, the full variable domain is GAGVSQSPSNKVTEKGKDVELRCDPISGHTALYWYRQSLGQGLEFLIYFQGNSAPDKSGLPSDRFSAERTGGSVSTLTIQRTQQEDSAVYLCASSPPGLASTDTQYFGPGTRLTVL.

The gene calls are TRBV4-1 and TRBJ1-2; 8 nucleotides agree with TRBD1. The junction had 12 bases not matched to a gene; V was cut back by 4 bases and J by 8 bases. This CDR3 region has 15 residues. Germline V gives CDR1 MGHRA, CDR2 YSYEKL. Here the CDR3 reads CASSPPGQAQAGYTF. The CDR3 DNA sequence: TGCGCCAGCAGCCCCCCGGGACAGGCTCAAGCCGGCTACACCTTC.

This clone has a single count. The chain couples TRBV28 to TRBJ2-1; D perhaps matches TRBD2 (6 bases). CDR1 and CDR2 (germline): MDHEN, SYDVKM. The CDR3 covers 16 residues. V lost 5 bases and J 1 base, leaving 15 bases between the germline ends. In nucleotides, the CDR3 is TGTGCCAGCAGTCCCAGCAACGGGGGTTCCTACAATGAGCAGTTCTTC. It specifies CASSPSNGGSYNEQFF.

This chain links TRBV5-1 with TRBJ2-1; tentative D call: TRBD1 (8 bases). Germline-derived CDR1 and CDR2 are SGHRS and YFSETQ. The ends were cut back, 0 bases at V and 8 bases at J, with 18 bases in the middle. This CDR3 spans 16 amino acids. The CDR3 sequence: CASSLERDRSGDEQFF. CDR3 sequence (DNA): TGCGCCAGCAGCTTGGAGCGGGACAGGAGTGGGGATGAGCAGTTCTTC.

The rearrangement links TRBV28 to TRBJ1-5; D perhaps matches TRBD1 (5 bases). The CDR3 runs to 15 residues. Germline V gives CDR1 MDHEN, CDR2 SYDVKM. The V end lost 6 bases, the J end lost 2 bases, and 14 bases lay between the germline ends. Here the CDR3 DNA reads TGTGCCAGCAGGGCGGGACCGCGGGGCAATCAGCCCCAGCATTTT. This sequence encodes CASRAGPRGNQPQHF.

The V call is TRBV5-4, the J call TRBJ1-6, with a weak D call TRBD1 (5 bases). V gave up 7 bases and J gave up 10 bases, with 21 bases separating them. The V gene's germline CDR1 is SGHNT and CDR2 YYREEE (reference sequence). CDR3 size: 15 residues. This CDR3 is CASHTLGTRGSPLHF. CDR3 DNA sequence: TGTGCCAGCCATACCTTGGGGACTAGAGGATCACCCCTCCACTTT.

This clone was recorded a few times. The chain links TRBV28 to TRBJ2-1, with D possibly matching TRBD2 (5 bases). The CDR3 is 14 amino acids. V lost 4 bases to trimming and J lost 0 bases, with 7 bases between them. Germline V CDR1 and CDR2: MDHEN, SYDVKM. The CDR3 spells CASSSSFSYNEQFF. The CDR3 bases are TGTGCCAGCAGTTCTAGCTTCTCCTACAATGAGCAGTTCTTC.

The CDR3 region has the DNA TGTGCCAGCAGCCCGGGACACCCGTCTACACGCTATGGCTACACCTTC. Residues: CASSPGHPSTRYGYTF. V is TRBV14 and J is TRBJ1-2; weak D call: TRBD1 (6 bases). Germline CDR1 reads SGHDN; CDR2 reads FVKESK. The ends were cut back, 4 bases at V and 4 bases at J, with 19 bases in the middle. The CDR3 is 16 amino acids.

The chain is built from TRBV19 and TRBJ2-7; 14 bases line up with TRBD2. Unmatched junction bases numbered 13, after V lost 7 bases and J lost 5 bases. The length of the CDR3 is 17 residues. The germline V gene has CDR1 LNHDA and CDR2 SQIVND (reference sequence). The CDR3 is CASNSLGTSGSVDEQYF. CDR3 nucleotide sequence: TGTGCCAGTAATTCCCTCGGGACTAGCGGGAGTGTCGACGAGCAGTACTTC.

This chain connects TRBV19 to TRBJ1-2, with TRBD1 as a possible D gene (5 bases). Trimming removed 3 bases at V and 0 bases at J, with 17 bases between. The germline CDR1 and CDR2 sequences are LNHDA and SQIVND (reference sequence). This CDR3 is 17 amino acids long. The chain's CDR3 is CASSIQGNALTNYGYTF. DNA of the CDR3: TGTGCCAGTAGTATCCAGGGCAACGCATTGACTAACTATGGCTACACCTTC. The whole variable domain, remainder taken from reference TRBV19 and TRBJ1-2, is DGGITQSPKYLFRKEGQNVTLSCEQNLNHDAMYWYRQDPGQGLRLIYYSQIVNDFQKGDIAEGYSVSREKKESFPLTVTSAQKNPTAFYLCASSIQGNALTNYGYTFGSGTRLTVV.

The chain recombines TRBV5-5 with TRBJ2-7; possible D gene TRBD1, 6 bases. This CDR3 has 14 residues. CDR1 and CDR2 (germline): SGHKS, YYEKEE (reference sequence). Deletions cut 4 bases from V and 3 bases from J, with 14 bases between. CDR3 sequence (DNA): TGTGCCAGCAGCCCTCAGCCAGGGGACTACGAGCAGTACTTC. This codes for CASSPQPGDYEQYF. Supplemented by reference TRBV5-5 and TRBJ2-7, the full variable domain reads DAGVTQSPTHLIKTRGQQVTLRCSPISGHKSVSWYQQVLGQGPQFIFQYYEKEERGRGNFPDRFSARQFPNYSSELNVNALLLGDSALYLCASSPQPGDYEQYFGPGTRLTVT.

The genes are TRBV2 and TRBJ1-6; D possibly corresponds to TRBD1 (6 bases). V was pared by 6 bases and J by 0 bases, with 12 bases between. From germline, CDR1 is SNHLY and CDR2 FYNNEI. The CDR3 has 16 amino acids. The CDR3 region is CASSDTGSSYNSPLHF. CDR3 DNA: TGTGCCAGCAGCGACACAGGGAGCTCCTATAATTCACCCCTCCACTTT.

The V gene is TRBV7-9, the J gene TRBJ2-3; D possibly corresponds to TRBD2 (6 bases). CDR1 and CDR2 from the germline V gene are SEHNR and FQNEAQ (reference sequence). The CDR3 consists of 14 residues. V was pared by 7 bases and J by 4 bases, with 15 bases between. CDR3: CASTGVGHPDTQYF. Written as DNA, the CDR3 is TGTGCCAGCACGGGGGTGGGGCACCCAGATACGCAGTATTTT. Drawing the rest from reference TRBV7-9 and TRBJ2-3, the complete variable domain is DTGVSQNPRHKITKRGQNVTFRCDPISEHNRLYWYRQTLGQGPEFLTYFQNEAQLEKSRLLSDRFSAERPKGSFSTLEIQRTEQGDSAMYLCASTGVGHPDTQYFGPGTRLTVL.

The chain recombines TRBV7-3 with TRBJ2-2, with 8 bases lining up with TRBD1. The CDR3 is 17 residues long. CDR1 and CDR2 from the germline V gene are SGHTA and FQGTGA. Losses at the gene ends were 1 base for V and 4 bases for J; bases not matched to a gene: 8. Here the CDR3 reads CASSLSPQGAITGELFF. The DNA of the CDR3 is TGTGCCAGCAGCTTAAGTCCGCAGGGGGCGATCACCGGGGAGCTGTTTTTT. Full variable domain (missing parts from reference TRBV7-3 and TRBJ2-2): GAGVSQTPSNKVTEKGKYVELRCDPISGHTALYWYRQSLGQGPEFLIYFQGTGAADDSGLPNDRFFAVRPEGSVSTLKIQRTERGDSAVYLCASSLSPQGAITGELFFGEGSRLTVL.

The V call is TRBV2, the J call TRBJ2-2, with D possibly being TRBD2 (5 bases). The V gene's germline CDR1 is SNHLY and CDR2 FYNNEI. Trimming stripped 6 bases from V and 4 bases from J, with 21 bases between. This CDR3 has 17 amino acids. In DNA, the CDR3 is TGTGCCAGCAGGAGAAGGGCTGGACTCGAGGGCACCGGGGAGCTGTTTTTT. The encoded protein is CASRRRAGLEGTGELFF.

CDR3 bases: TGTGCCAGCAGCCAGAACGGACAGGCAAGACCTGAAGCTTTCTTT. Protein: CASSQNGQARPEAFF. The rearrangement uses TRBV3-1 (or the pseudogene TRBV3-2) and TRBJ1-1, with 7 bases fitting TRBD1. Germline V gene data show CDR1 as LGHDT and CDR2 as YNNKEL (reference sequence). Trimming took 3 bases from V and 6 from J; bases not matched to a gene: 10. The CDR3 is 15 residues long.